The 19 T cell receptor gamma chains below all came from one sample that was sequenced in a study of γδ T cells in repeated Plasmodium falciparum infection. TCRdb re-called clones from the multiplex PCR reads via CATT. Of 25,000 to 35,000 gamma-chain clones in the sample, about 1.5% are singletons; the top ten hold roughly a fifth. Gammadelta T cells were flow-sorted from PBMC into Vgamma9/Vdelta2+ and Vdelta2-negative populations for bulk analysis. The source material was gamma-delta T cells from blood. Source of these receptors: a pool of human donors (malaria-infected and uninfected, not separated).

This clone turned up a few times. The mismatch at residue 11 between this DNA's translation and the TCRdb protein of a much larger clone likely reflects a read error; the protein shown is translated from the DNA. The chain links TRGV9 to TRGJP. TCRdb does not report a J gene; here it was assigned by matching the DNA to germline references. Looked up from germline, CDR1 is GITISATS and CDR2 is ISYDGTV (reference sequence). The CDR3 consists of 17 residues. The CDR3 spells CALWEVLTELDKKIKVF. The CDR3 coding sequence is TGTGCCTTGTGGGAGGTGCTCACAGAGTTGGACAAAAAAATCAAGGTATTT.

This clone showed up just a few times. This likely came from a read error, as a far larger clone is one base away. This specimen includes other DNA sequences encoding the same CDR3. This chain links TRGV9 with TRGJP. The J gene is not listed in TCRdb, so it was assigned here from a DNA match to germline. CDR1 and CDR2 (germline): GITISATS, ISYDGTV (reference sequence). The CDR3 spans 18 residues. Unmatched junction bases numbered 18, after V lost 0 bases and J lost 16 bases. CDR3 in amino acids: CALWEVSADVAGKKIKVF. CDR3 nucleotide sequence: TGTGCCTTGTGGGAGGTGTCGGCAGACGTTGCGGGTAAAAAAATCAAGGTATTT.

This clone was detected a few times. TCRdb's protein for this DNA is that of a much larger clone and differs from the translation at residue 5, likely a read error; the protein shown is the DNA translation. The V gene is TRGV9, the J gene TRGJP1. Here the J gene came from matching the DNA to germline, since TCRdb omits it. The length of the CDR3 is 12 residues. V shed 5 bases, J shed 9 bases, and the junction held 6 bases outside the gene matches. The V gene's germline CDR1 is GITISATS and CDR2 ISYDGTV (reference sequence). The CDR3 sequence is CALWVPSWFKIF. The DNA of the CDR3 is TGTGCCTTGTGGGTACCCAGTTGGTTCAAGATATTT.

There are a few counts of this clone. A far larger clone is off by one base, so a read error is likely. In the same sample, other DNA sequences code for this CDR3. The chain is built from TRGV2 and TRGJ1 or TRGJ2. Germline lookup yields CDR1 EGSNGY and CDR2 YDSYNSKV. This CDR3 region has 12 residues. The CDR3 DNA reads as TGTGCCACCTGGGACGGAGGGCATGAGAAGCTCTTT. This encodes CATWDGGHEKLF.

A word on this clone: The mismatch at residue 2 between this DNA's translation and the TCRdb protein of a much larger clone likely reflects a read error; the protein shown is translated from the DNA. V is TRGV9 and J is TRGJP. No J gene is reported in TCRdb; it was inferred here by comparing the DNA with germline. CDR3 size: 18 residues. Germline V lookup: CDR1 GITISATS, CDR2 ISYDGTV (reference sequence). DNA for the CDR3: TGTACCTTGTGGGAGGTAAGGTCGGAAGAGTTGGGCAAAAAAATCAAGGTATTT. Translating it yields CTLWEVRSEELGKKIKVF.

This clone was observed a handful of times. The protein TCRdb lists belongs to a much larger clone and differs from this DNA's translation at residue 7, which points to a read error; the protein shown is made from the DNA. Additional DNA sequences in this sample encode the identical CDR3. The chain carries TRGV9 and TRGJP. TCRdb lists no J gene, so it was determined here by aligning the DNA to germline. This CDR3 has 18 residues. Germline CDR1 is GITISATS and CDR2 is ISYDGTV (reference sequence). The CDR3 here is CALWQVRRQELGKKIKVF. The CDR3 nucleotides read TGTGCCTTGTGGCAGGTGAGACGGCAAGAGTTGGGCAAAAAAATCAAGGTATTT.

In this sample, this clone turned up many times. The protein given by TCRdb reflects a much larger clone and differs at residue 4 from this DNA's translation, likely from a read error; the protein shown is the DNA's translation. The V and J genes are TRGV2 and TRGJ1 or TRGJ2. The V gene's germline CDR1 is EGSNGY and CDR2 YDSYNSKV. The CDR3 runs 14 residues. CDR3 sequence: CATRDGLVDYKKLF. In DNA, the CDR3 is TGTGCCACCCGGGACGGGCTCGTCGATTATAAGAAACTCTTT.

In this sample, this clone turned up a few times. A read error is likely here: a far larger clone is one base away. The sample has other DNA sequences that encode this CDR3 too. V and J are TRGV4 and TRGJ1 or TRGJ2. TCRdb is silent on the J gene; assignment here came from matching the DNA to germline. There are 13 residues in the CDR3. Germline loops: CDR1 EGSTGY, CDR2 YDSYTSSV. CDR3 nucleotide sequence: TGCGCCACCTGGGATGCGTTAAGATATAAGAAACTCTTT. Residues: CATWDALRYKKLF.

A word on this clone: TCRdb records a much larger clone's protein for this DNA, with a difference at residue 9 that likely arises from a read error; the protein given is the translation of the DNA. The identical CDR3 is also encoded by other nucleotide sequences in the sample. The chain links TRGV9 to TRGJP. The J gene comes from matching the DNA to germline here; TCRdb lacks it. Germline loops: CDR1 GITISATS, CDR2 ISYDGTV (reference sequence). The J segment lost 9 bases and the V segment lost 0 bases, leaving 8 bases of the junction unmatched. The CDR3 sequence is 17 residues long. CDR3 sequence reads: CALWEVLGGLGKKIKVF. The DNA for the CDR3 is TGTGCCTTGTGGGAGGTGTTAGGTGGGTTGGGCAAAAAAATCAAGGTATTT.

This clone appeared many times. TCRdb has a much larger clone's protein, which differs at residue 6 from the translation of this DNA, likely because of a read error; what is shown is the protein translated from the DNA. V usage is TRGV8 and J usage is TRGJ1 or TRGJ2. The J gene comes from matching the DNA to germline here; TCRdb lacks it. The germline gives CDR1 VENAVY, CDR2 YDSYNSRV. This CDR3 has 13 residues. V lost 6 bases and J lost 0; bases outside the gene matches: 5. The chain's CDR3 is CATWPRNYYKKLF. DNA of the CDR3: TGTGCCACCTGGCCCAGGAATTATTATAAGAAACTCTTT.

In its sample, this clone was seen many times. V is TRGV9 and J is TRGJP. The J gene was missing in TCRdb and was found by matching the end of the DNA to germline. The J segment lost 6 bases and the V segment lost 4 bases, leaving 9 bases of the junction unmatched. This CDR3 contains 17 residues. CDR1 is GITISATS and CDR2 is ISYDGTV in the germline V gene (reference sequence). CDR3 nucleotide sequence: TGTGCCTTGTGGGAAAGAGGAGTAGAGTTGGGCAAAAAAATCAAGGTATTT. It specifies CALWERGVELGKKIKVF.

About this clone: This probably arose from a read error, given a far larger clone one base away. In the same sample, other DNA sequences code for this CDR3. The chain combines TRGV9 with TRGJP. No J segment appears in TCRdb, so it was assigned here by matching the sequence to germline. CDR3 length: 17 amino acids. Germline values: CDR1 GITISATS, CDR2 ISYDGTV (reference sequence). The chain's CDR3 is CALWTVPQELGKKIKVF. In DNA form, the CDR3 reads TGTGCCTTGTGGACGGTCCCGCAAGAGTTGGGCAAAAAGATCAAGGTATTT.

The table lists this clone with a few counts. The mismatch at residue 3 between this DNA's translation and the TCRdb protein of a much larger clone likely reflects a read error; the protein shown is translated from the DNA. DNA of the CDR3: TGTGCCCCCTGGGATGTAGTTTATTATAAGAAACTCTTT. Its protein is CAPWDVVYYKKLF. The chain is built from TRGV4 and TRGJ1 or TRGJ2. This CDR3 has 13 residues. Germline assignment: CDR1 EGSTGY and CDR2 YDSYTSSV.

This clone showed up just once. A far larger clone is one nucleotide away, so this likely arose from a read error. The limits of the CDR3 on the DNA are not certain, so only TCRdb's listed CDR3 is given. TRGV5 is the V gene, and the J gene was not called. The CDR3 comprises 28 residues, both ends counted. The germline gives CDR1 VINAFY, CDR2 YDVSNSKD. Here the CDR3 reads CATWGSSNSLAVEQHWLSQVSIGRIQHF.

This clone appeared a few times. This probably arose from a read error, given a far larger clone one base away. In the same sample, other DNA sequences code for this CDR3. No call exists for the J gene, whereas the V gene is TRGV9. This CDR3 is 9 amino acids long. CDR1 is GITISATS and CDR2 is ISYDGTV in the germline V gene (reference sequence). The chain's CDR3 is CALWEIKLF. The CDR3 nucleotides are TGTGCCTTGTGGGAGATTAAACTCTTT.

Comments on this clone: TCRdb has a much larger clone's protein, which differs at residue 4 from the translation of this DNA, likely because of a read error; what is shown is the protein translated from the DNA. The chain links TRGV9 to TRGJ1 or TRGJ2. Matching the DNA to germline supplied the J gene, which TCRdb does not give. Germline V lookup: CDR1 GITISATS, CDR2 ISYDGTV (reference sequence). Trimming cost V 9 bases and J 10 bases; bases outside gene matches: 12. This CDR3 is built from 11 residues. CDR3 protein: CALRGLGKKLF. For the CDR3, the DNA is TGTGCCTTGCGGGGGCTAGGAAAGAAACTCTTT.

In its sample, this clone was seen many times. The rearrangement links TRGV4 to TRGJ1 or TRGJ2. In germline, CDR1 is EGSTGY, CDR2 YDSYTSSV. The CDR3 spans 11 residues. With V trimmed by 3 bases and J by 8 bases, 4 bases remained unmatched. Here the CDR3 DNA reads TGTGCCACCTGGGATTTGAATAAGAAACTCTTT. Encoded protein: CATWDLNKKLF.

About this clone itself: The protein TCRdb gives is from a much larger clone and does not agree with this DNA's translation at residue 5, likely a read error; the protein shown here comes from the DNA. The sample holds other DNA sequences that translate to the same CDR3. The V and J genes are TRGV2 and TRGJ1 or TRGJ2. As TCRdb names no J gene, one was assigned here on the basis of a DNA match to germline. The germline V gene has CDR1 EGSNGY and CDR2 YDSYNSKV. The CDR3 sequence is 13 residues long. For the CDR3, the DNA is TGTGCCACCTGGGGCGGGCGAAATTATAAGAAACTCTTT. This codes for CATWGGRNYKKLF.

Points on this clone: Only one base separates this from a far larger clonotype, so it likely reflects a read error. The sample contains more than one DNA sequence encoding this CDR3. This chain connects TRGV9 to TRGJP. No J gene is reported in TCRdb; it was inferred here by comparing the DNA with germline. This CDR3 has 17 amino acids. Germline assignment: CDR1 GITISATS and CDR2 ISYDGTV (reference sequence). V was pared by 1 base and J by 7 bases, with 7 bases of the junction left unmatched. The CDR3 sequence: CALWEVRQELGKKIKVF. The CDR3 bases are TGTGCCTTGTGGGAGGTACGACAGGAGTTGGGCAAAAAAATCAAGGTATTT.